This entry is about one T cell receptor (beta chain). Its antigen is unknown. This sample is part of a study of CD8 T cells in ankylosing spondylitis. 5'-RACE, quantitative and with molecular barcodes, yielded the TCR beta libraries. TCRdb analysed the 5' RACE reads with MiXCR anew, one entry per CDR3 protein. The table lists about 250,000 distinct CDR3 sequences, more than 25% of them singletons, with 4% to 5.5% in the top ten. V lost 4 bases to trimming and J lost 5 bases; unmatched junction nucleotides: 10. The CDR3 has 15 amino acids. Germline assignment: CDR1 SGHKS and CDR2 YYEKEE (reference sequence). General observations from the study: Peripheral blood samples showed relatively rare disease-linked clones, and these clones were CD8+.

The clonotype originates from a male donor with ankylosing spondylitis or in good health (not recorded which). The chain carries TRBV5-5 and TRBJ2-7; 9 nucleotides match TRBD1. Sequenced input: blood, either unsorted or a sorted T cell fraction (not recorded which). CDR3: CASSESTGGADEQYF. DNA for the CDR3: TGTGCCAGCAGCGAGTCAACAGGGGGCGCGGACGAGCAGTACTTC.